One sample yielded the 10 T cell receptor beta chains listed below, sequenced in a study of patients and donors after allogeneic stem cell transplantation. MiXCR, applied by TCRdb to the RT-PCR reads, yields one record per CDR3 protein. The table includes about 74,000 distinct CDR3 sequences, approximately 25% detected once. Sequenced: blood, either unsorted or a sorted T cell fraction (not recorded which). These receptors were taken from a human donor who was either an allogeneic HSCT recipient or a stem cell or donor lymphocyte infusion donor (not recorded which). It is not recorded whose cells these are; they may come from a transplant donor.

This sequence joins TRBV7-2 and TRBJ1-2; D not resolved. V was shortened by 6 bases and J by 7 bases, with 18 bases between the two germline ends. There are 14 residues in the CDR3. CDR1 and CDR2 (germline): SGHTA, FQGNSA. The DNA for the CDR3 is TGTGCCAGCAGTCCCGGGAACCTTCCTAGTGGCTACACCTTC. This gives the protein CASSPGNLPSGYTF.

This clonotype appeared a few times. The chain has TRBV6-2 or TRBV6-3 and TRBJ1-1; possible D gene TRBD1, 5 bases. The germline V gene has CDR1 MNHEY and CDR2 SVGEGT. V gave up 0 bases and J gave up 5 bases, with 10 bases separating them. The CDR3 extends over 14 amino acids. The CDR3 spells CASSYSGRGTEAFF. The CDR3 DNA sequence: TGTGCCAGCAGTTACTCGGGGCGTGGGACTGAAGCTTTCTTT.

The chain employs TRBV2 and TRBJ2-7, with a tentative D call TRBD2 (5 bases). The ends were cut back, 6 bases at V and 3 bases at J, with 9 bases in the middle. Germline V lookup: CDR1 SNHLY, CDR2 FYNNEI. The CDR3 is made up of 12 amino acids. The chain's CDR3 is CASSGLSYEQYF. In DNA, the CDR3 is TGTGCCAGCAGCGGACTGAGCTACGAGCAGTACTTC.

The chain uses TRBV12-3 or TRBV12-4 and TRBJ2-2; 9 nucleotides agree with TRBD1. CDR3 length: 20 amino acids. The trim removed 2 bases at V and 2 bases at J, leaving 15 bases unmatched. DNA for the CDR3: TGTGCCAGCAGTTTAAATTTTGTCCCCCGGACAGGGGTCAACACCGGGGAGCTGTTTTTT. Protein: CASSLNFVPRTGVNTGELFF.

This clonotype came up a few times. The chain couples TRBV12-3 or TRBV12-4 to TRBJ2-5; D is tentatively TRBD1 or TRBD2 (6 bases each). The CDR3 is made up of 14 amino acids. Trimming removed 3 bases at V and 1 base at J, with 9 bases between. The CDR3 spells CASSFPGAQETQYF. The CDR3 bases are TGTGCCAGCAGTTTCCCGGGGGCCCAAGAGACCCAGTACTTC.

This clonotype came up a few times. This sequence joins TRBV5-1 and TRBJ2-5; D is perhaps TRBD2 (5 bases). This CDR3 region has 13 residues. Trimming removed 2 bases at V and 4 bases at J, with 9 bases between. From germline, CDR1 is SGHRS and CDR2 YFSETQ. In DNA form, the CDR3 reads TGCGCCAGCAGCTTAAACGCGGGAGAGACCCAGTACTTC. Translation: CASSLNAGETQYF.

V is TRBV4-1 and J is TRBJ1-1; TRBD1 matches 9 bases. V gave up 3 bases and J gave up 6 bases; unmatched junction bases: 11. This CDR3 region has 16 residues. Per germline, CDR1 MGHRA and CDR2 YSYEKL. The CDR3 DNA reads TGCGCCAGCAGCCACAATCCGGGACAGGGATTCCCTGAAGCTTTCTTT. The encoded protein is CASSHNPGQGFPEAFF.

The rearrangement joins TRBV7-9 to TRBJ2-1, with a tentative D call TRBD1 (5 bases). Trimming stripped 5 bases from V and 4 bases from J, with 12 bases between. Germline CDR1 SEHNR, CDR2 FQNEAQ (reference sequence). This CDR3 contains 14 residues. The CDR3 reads CASSTSTEYNEQFF. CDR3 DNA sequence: TGTGCCAGCAGCACCTCGACAGAATACAATGAGCAGTTCTTC.

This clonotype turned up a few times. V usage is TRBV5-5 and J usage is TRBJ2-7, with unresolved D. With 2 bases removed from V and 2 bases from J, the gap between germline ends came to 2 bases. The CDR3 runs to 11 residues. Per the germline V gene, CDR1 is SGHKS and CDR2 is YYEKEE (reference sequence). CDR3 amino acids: CASSFTYEQYF. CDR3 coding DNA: TGTGCCAGCAGCTTCACCTACGAGCAGTACTTC. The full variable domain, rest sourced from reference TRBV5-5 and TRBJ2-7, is DAGVTQSPTHLIKTRGQQVTLRCSPISGHKSVSWYQQVLGQGPQFIFQYYEKEERGRGNFPDRFSARQFPNYSSELNVNALLLGDSALYLCASSFTYEQYFGPGTRLTVT.

The CDR3 loop is CASSWDSRNTEAFF. The CDR3 bases are TGCGCCAGCAGCTGGGACAGCCGTAACACTGAAGCTTTCTTT. V gene TRBV5-1 combines with J gene TRBJ1-1, with TRBD1 identical over 7 bases. V shed 3 bases and J 2 bases; nucleotides not matched to a gene: 4. The length of the CDR3 is 14 residues. The germline V gene has CDR1 SGHRS and CDR2 YFSETQ. Variable domain in full (rest from reference TRBV5-1 and TRBJ1-1): KAGVTQTPRYLIKTRGQQVTLSCSPISGHRSVSWYQQTPGQGLQFLFEYFSETQRNKGNFPGRFSGRQFSNSRSEMNVSTLELGDSALYLCASSWDSRNTEAFFGQGTRLTVV.